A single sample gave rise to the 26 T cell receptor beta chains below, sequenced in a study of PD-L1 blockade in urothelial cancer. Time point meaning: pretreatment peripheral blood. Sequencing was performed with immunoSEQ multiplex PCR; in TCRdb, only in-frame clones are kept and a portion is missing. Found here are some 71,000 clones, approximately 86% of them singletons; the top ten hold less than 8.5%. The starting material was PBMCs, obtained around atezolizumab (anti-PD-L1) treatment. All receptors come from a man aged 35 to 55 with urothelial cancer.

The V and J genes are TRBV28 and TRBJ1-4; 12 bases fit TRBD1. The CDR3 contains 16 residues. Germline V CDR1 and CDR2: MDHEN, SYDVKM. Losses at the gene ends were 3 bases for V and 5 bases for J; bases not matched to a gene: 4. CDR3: CASSLGTGGRNEKLFF. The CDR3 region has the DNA TGTGCCAGCAGTTTGGGGACAGGGGGCCGAAATGAAAAACTGTTTTTT.

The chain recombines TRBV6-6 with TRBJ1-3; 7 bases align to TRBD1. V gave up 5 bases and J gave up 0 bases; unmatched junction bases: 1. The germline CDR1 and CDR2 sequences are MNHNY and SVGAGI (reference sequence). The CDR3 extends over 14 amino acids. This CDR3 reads CASSAGGSGNTIYF. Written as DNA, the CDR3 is TGTGCCAGCAGTGCAGGGGGCTCTGGAAACACCATATATTTT.

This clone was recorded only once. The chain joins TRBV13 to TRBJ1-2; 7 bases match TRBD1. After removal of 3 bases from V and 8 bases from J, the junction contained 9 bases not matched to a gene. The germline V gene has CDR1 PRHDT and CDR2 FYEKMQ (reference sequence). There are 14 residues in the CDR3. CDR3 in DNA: TGTGCCAGCAGCTTGGGGACAGATCCAGGGGGCTACACCTTC. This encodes CASSLGTDPGGYTF.

The CDR3 DNA follows: TGTGCCAGCAGTCCACGGCCAGGGCCCCAGCATTTT. This translates into CASSPRPGPQHF. The rearrangement uses TRBV6-5 and TRBJ1-5; no clear D gene. Trimming left V 5 bases short and J 9 bases short, with 11 bases between. The CDR3 covers 12 residues. The germline gives CDR1 MNHEY, CDR2 SVGAGI.

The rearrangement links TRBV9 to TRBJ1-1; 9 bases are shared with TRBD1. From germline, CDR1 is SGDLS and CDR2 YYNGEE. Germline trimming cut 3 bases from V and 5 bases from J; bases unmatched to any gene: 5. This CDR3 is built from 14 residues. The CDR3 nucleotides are TGTGCCAGCAGCGCCAACAGGGGGCGAACTGAAGCTTTCTTT. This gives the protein CASSANRGRTEAFF.

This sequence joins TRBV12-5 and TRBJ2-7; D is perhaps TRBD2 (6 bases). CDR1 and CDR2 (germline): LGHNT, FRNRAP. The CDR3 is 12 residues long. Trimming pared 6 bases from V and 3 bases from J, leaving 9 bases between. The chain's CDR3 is CASGWGDYEQYF. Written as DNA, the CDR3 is TGTGCTAGTGGCTGGGGGGACTACGAGCAGTACTTC.

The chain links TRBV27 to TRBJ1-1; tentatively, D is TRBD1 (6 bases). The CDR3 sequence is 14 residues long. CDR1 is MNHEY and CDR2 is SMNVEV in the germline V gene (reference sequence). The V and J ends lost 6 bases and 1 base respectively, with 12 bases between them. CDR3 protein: CASRPVRGNTEAFF. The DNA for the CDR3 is TGTGCCAGCAGACCCGTCAGGGGGAACACTGAAGCTTTCTTT.

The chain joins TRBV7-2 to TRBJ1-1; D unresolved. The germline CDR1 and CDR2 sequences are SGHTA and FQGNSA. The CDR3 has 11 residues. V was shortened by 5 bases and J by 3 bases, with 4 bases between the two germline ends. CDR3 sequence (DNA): TGTGCCAGCAGCCTATACACTGAAGCTTTCTTT. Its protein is CASSLYTEAFF. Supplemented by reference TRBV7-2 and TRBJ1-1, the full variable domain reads GAGVSQSPSNKVTEKGKDVELRCDPISGHTALYWYRQSLGQGLEFLIYFQGNSAPDKSGLPSDRFSAERTGGSVSTLTIQRTQQEDSAVYLCASSLYTEAFFGQGTRLTVV.

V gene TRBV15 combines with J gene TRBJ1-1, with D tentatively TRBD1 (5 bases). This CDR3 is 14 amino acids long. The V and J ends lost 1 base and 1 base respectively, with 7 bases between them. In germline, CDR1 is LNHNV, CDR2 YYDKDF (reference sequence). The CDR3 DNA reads TGTGCCACCAGCAGAGGTACAGGGAACACTGAAGCTTTCTTT. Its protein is CATSRGTGNTEAFF.

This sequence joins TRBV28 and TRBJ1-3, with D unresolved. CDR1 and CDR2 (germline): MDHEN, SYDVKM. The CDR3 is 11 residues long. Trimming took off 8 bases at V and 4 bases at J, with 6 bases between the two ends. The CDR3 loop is CASGTGNTIYF. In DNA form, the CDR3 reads TGTGCCAGCGGCACCGGAAACACCATATATTTT.

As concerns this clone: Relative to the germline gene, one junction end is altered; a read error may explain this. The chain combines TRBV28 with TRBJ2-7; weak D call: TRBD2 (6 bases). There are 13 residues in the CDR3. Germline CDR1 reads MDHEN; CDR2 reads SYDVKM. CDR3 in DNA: TGTGCCAGCAGTTTGGAGGGCTCCAACGAGCAGTACTTC. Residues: CASSLEGSNEQYF.

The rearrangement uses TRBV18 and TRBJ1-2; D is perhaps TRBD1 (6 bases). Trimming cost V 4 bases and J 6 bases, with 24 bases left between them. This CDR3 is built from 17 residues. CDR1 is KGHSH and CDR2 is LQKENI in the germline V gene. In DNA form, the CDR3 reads TGTGCCAGCTCACTCAACAGGGCCGGTGGGCGGAATGATGGCTACACCTTC. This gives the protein CASSLNRAGGRNDGYTF.

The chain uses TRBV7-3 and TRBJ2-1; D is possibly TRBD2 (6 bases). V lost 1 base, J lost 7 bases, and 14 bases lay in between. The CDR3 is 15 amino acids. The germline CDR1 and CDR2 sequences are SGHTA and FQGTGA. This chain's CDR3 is CASSLRDSGGNEQFF. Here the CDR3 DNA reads TGTGCCAGCAGCTTAAGGGACTCCGGCGGGAATGAGCAGTTCTTC.

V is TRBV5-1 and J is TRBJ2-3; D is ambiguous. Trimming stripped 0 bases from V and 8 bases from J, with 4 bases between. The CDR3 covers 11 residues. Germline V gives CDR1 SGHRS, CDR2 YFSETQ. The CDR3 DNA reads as TGCGCCAGCAGCTTGGGAGGTACGCAGTATTTT. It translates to CASSLGGTQYF.

The CDR3 here is CASSQTGSSYEQYF. The CDR3 coding sequence is TGTGCCAGCAGCCAAACCGGGAGCTCCTACGAGCAGTACTTC. The V and J genes are TRBV4-2 and TRBJ2-7; a possible D gene is TRBD2 (6 bases). The CDR3 contains 14 residues. Trimming cost V 2 bases and J 0 bases, with 8 bases left between them. From germline, CDR1 is LGHNA and CDR2 YNFKEQ.

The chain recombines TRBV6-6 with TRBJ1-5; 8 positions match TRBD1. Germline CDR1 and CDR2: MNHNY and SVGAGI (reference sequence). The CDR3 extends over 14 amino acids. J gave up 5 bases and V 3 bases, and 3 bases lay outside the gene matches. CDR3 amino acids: CASSYPGGDQPQHF. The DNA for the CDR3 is TGTGCCAGCAGTTATCCAGGGGGCGATCAGCCCCAGCATTTT.

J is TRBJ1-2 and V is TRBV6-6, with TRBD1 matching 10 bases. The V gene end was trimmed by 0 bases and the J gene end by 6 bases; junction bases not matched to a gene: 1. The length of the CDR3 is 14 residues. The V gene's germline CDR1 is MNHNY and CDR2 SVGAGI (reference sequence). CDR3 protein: CASSYSTGGNGYTF. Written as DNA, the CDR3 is TGTGCCAGCAGTTACTCGACAGGGGGCAATGGCTACACCTTC.

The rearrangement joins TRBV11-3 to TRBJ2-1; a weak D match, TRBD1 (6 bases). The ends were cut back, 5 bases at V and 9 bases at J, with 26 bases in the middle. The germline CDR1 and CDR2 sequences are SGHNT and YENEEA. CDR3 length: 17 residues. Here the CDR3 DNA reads TGTGCCAGCAGCAGCAGGGGATGGCAGGGGAAAGACGGTGAGCAGTTCTTC. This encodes CASSSRGWQGKDGEQFF.

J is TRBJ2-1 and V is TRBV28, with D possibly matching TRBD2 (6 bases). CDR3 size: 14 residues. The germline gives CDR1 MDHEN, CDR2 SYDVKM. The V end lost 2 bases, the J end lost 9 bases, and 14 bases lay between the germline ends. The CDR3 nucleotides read TGTGCCAGCAGTTTAGATCGGGGGTACGTTGAGCAGTTCTTC. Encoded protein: CASSLDRGYVEQFF.

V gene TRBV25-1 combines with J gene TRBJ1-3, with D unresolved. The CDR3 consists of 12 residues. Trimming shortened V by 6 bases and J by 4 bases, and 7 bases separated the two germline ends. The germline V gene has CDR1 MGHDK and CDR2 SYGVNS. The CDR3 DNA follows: TGTGCCAGCAGCCGGGGAGGAAACACCATATATTTT. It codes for CASSRGGNTIYF.

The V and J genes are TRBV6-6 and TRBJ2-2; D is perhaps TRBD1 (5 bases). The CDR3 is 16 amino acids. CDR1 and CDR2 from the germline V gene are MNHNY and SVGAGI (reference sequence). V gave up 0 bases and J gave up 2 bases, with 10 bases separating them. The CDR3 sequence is CASSYSAGKNTGELFF. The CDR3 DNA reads TGTGCCAGCAGTTACTCGGCAGGGAAAAACACCGGGGAGCTGTTTTTT.

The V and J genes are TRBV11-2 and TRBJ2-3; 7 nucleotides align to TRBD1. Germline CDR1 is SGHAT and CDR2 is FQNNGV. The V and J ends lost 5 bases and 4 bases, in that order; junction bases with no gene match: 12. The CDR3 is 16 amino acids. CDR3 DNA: TGTGCCAGCAGCGCCACAGGGGAATTAGTGCCAGATACGCAGTATTTT. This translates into CASSATGELVPDTQYF.

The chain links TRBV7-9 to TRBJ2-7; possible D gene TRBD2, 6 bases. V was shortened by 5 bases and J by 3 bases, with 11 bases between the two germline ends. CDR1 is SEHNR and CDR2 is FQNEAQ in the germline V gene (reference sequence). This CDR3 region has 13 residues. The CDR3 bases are TGTGCCAGCAGCACTGGACTACACTACGAGCAGTACTTC. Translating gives CASSTGLHYEQYF.

Here the CDR3 reads CASTPSGRRAYNEQFF. The CDR3 region has the DNA TGTGCCAGCACCCCAAGCGGGAGGAGGGCCTACAATGAGCAGTTCTTC. This chain joins TRBV7-8 and TRBJ2-1; 9 bases line up with TRBD2. The CDR3 loop spans 16 amino acids. Germline loops: CDR1 SGHVS, CDR2 FQNEAQ. V lost 7 bases, J lost 2 bases, and 9 bases stayed unmatched.

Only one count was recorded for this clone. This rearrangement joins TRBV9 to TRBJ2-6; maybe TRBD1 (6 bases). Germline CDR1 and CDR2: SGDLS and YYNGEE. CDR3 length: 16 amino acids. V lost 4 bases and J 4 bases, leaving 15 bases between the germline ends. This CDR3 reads CASSPAGTPGANVLTF. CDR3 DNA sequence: TGTGCCAGCAGCCCCGCCGGGACACCCGGGGCCAACGTCCTGACTTTC.

The CDR3 protein is CASSPGQGTGELFF. In DNA form, the CDR3 reads TGTGCCAGCTCACCAGGACAGGGGACCGGGGAGCTGTTTTTT. The rearrangement joins TRBV18 to TRBJ2-2, with 9 bases fitting TRBD1. J was trimmed by 5 bases and V by 2 bases; bases with no gene match: 0. The germline gives CDR1 KGHSH, CDR2 LQKENI. The length of the CDR3 is 14 residues.